The T cell receptor (beta chain) under discussion was sequenced for a study of T cells in Graves' hyperthyroidism and ophthalmopathy. The study, taken as a whole, reports: Patients with ophthalmopathy were separated from those with stable hyperthyroidism by a 13 V-J model.

Diagnosis of hyperthyroidism was new in patients aged 18 to 65, and its duration was under 2 months. Amplification yielded TCR beta CDR3 regions, with RNA transcripts as the source. Initially, a first-round RT-PCR of the TCR CDR3 employed the HTBI primer set. Via MiXCR, TCRdb re-called the multiplex PCR reads, giving one row per CDR3 protein. The table includes hundreds of thousands of distinct CDR3 sequences, 20% to 30% detected once. About this clonotype itself: Its specificity is unknown. A much larger clone lies a single base off, so this may be a read error.

This TCR came from a man between 40 and 49 years old with Graves' hyperthyroidism that later progressed to Graves' ophthalmopathy. Source material: blood.

CDR3: CSAEGTSGNYEQNF. As DNA, the CDR3 is TGCAGTGCGGAGGGGACTAGCGGGAATTACGAGCAGAACTTC. The chain uses TRBV20-1 and TRBJ2-7; 13 nucleotides match TRBD2. This CDR3 comprises 14 residues. Germline V gene data show CDR1 as DFQATT and CDR2 as SNEGSKA (reference sequence).